These T cell receptor beta chains were read from a single sample in a study of untreated major depressive disorder. Sequenced by immunoSEQ multiplex PCR; TCRdb stores in-frame clones only, minus some. The table records tens of thousands of clones, 90% to 95% of them present only once. The sequenced sample was CD4+ T cells from PBMCs. These receptors originate from a young man in good health. Both conserved end residues are part of each CDR3. A D gene is named only where the DNA matches it firmly. Clone size is given for some rows only: seen once, a few or many times, or a class if the clone is expanded.

len	d_gene	abundance	v_gene	j_gene	CDR3aa	CDR3nt
13	TRBD1	NA	TRBV2	TRBJ1-5	CASGNRGNQPQHF	TGTGCCAGCGGAAACAGGGGAAATCAGCCCCAGCATTTT
14	NA	NA	TRBV19	TRBJ2-3	CATQRGEGPDTQYF	TGTGCCACCCAAAGGGGGGAGGGCCCAGATACGCAGTATTTT
15	NA	NA	TRBV5-4	TRBJ2-3	CASSARGRRTDTQYF	TGTGCCAGCAGCGCCCGGGGCAGACGCACAGATACGCAGTATTTT
15	TRBD1	NA	TRBV5-6	TRBJ2-2	CASSYRDRNTGELFF	TGTGCCAGCAGCTACCGGGACAGGAACACCGGGGAGCTGTTTTTT
15	NA	NA	TRBV15	TRBJ2-2	CATSRDRRNTGELFF	TGTGCCACCAGCAGAGATCGGCGGAACACCGGGGAGCTGTTTTTT
15	TRBD2	NA	TRBV5-4	TRBJ2-7	CASSLSLADTYEQYF	TGTGCCAGCAGCTTGAGCCTAGCGGACACCTACGAGCAGTACTTC
15	TRBD2	NA	TRBV7-9	TRBJ2-2	CASSLGLALGGELFF	TGTGCCAGCAGCTTGGGACTAGCCCTGGGCGGGGAGCTGTTTTTT
16	TRBD1	NA	TRBV9	TRBJ1-1	CASSVGGTGPFTEAFF	TGTGCCAGCAGCGTAGGGGGGACAGGGCCATTCACTGAAGCTTTCTTT
14	NA	NA	TRBV5-8	TRBJ1-2	CASSLEGAYYGYTF	TGTGCCAGCAGCTTGGAGGGCGCGTACTATGGCTACACCTTC
16	TRBD1	NA	TRBV30	TRBJ1-1	CAWSVGLRGRRTEAFF	TGTGCCTGGAGTGTCGGGTTAAGGGGGCGCAGGACTGAAGCTTTCTTT
15	NA	NA	TRBV5-4	TRBJ2-7	CASSLAARSSYEQYF	TGTGCCAGCAGCTTGGCCGCCCGCAGCTCCTACGAGCAGTACTTC
15	NA	NA	TRBV5-4	TRBJ2-1	CASSLAAAGFNEQFF	TGTGCCAGCAGCTTGGCTGCGGCGGGGTTTAATGAGCAGTTCTTC
14	TRBD2	NA	TRBV7-2	TRBJ2-7	CASSFLRESGEQYF	TGTGCCAGCAGCTTTTTGCGGGAGTCAGGCGAGCAGTACTTC
17	NA	NA	TRBV4-3	TRBJ1-1	CASSFSRKPWENTEAFF	TGCGCCAGCAGCTTCTCGCGCAAACCTTGGGAGAACACTGAAGCTTTCTTT
20	NA	NA	TRBV4-3	TRBJ2-3	CASSQEPYQEQLLFTDTQYF	TGCGCCAGCAGCCAAGAGCCCTATCAGGAGCAACTGCTATTCACAGATACGCAGTATTTT
12	TRBD1	few	TRBV29-1	TRBJ2-7	CSVQRTGDEQYF	TGCAGCGTCCAAAGGACAGGGGACGAGCAGTACTTC
12	NA	NA	TRBV5-6	TRBJ2-7	CASSLATYEQYF	TGTGCCAGCAGCTTGGCGACCTACGAGCAGTACTTC
14	TRBD1	few	TRBV9	TRBJ2-7	CASSPQGVPYEQYF	TGTGCCAGCAGCCCCCAGGGGGTTCCCTACGAGCAGTACTTC
18	TRBD2	NA	TRBV4-2	TRBJ2-3	CASSQAQLAGGRTDTQYF	TGTGCCAGCAGCCAAGCCCAACTAGCGGGAGGGAGAACAGATACGCAGTATTTT
14	TRBD1	NA	TRBV6-1	TRBJ2-7	CASLLGTGGYEQYF	TGTGCCAGCTTATTGGGGACAGGGGGCTACGAGCAGTACTTC
13	NA	NA	TRBV19	TRBJ1-2	CASRALGGRGYTF	TGTGCCAGTAGGGCCCTGGGGGGGCGCGGCTACACCTTC
11	NA	NA	TRBV29-1	TRBJ2-1	CSVEVYNEQFF	TGCAGCGTTGAAGTCTACAATGAGCAGTTCTTC
14	NA	NA	TRBV10-3	TRBJ2-3	CATARGASTDTQYF	TGTGCCACGGCGAGGGGGGCTAGCACAGATACGCAGTATTTT
14	NA	NA	TRBV5-1	TRBJ2-5	CASSLGRGKETQYF	TGCGCCAGCAGCTTGGGCAGGGGCAAAGAGACCCAGTACTTC
11	NA	once	TRBV28	TRBJ1-2	CAVSRESQGTF	TGTGCCGTCTCTAGGGAGTCCCAGGGGACATTC
19	NA	NA	TRBV29-1	TRBJ2-1	CSVDPFKSERLRGYNEQFF	TGCAGCGTGGACCCCTTTAAGAGCGAACGCCTCCGAGGCTACAATGAGCAGTTCTTC